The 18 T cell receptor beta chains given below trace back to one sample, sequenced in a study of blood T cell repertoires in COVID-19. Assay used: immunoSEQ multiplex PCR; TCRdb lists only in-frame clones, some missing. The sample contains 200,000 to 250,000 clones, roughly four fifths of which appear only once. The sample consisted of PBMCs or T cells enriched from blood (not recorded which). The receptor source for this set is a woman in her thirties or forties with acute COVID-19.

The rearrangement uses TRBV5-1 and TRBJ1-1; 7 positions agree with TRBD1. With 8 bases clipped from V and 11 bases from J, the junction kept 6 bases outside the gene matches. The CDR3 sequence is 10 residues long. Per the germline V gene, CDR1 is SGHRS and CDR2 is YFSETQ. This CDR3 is CASPTTGAFF. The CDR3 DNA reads TGCGCCAGTCCGACGACAGGGGCTTTCTTT.

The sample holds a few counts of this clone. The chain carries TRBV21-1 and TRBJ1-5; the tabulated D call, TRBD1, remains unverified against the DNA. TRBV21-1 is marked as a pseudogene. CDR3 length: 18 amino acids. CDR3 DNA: TGTGCCAGCAGCAAAGGGGGTCAGGGGGCCGGTAGCAATCAGCCCCAGCATTTT. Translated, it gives CASSKGGQGAGSNQPQHF.

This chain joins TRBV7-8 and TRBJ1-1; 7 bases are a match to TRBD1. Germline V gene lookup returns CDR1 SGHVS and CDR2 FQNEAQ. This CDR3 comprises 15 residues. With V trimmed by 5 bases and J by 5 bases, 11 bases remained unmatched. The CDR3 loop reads CASSPTGARGTEAFF. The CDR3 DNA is TGTGCCAGCAGCCCAACAGGGGCTAGGGGTACTGAAGCTTTCTTT. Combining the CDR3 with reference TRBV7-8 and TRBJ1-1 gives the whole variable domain GAGVSQSPRYKVAKRGQDVALRCDPISGHVSLFWYQQALGQGPEFLTYFQNEAQLDKSGLPSDRFFAERPEGSVSTLKIQRTQQEDSAVYLCASSPTGARGTEAFFGQGTRLTVV.

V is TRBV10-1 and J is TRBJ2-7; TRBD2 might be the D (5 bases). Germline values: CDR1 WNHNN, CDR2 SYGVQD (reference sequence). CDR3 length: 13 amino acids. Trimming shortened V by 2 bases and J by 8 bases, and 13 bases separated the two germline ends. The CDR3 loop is CASSEVRGTKQYF. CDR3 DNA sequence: TGCGCCAGCAGTGAGGTACGGGGTACGAAGCAGTACTTC.

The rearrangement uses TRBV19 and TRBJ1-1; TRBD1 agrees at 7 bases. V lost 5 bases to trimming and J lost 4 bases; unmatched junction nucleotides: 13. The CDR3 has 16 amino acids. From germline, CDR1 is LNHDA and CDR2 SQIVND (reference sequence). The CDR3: CASSHPPNAGGTEAFF. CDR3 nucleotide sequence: TGTGCCAGTAGTCACCCGCCAAACGCAGGGGGCACTGAAGCTTTCTTT.

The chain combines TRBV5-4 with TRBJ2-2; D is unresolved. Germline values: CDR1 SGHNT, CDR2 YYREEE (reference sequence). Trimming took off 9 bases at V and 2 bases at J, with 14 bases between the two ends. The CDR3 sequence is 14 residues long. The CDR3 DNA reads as TGTGCCACCACGAACGGGTACAACACCGGGGAGCTGTTTTTT. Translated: CATTNGYNTGELFF.

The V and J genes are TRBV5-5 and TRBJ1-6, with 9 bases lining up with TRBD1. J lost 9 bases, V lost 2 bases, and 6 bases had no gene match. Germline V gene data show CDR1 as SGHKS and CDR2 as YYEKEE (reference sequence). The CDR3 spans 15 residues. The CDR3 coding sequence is TGTGCCAGCAGCTTAGTCCGGGACAGGGTTTCACCCCTCCACTTT. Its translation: CASSLVRDRVSPLHF. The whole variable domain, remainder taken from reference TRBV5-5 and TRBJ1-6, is DAGVTQSPTHLIKTRGQQVTLRCSPISGHKSVSWYQQVLGQGPQFIFQYYEKEERGRGNFPDRFSARQFPNYSSELNVNALLLGDSALYLCASSLVRDRVSPLHFGNGTRLTVT.

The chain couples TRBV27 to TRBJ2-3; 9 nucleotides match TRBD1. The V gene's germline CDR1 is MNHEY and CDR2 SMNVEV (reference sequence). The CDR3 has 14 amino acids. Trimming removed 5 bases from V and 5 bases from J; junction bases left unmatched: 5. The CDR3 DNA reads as TGTGCCAGCAGTAAGGACAGGGGCATAGATACGCAGTATTTT. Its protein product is CASSKDRGIDTQYF.

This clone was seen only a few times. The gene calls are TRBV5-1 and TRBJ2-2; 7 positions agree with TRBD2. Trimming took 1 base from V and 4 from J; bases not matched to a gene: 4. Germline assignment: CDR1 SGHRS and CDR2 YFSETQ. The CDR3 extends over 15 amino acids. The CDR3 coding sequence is TGCGCCAGCAGCTTGTCTAGCGGCCCCACCGGGGAGCTGTTTTTT. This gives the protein CASSLSSGPTGELFF.

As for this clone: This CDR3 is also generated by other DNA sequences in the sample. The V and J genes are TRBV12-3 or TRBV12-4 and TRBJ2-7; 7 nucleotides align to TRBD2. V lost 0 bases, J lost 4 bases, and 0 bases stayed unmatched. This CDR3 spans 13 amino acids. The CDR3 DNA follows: TGTGCCAGCAGTTTAGCGGGGGGGTACGAGCAGTACTTC. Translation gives CASSLAGGYEQYF.

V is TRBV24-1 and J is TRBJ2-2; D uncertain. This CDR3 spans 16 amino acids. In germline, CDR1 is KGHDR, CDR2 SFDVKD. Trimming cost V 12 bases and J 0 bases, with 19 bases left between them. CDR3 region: CASSSSSAANTGELFF. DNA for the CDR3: TGTGCCTCCTCTAGTTCCAGCGCTGCGAACACCGGGGAGCTGTTTTTT.

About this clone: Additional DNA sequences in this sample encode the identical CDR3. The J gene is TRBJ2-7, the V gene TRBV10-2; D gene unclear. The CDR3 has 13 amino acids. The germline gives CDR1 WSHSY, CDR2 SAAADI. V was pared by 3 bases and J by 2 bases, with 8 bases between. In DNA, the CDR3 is TGCGCCAGCAGTGACAATAGCCCCTACGAGCAGTACTTC. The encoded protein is CASSDNSPYEQYF.

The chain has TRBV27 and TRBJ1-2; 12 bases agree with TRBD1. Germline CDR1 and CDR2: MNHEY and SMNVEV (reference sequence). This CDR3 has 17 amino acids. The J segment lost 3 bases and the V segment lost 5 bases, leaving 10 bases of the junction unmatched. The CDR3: CASSQYSGTGGHYGYTF. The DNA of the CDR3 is TGTGCCAGCAGTCAATACTCCGGGACAGGGGGCCACTATGGCTACACCTTC.

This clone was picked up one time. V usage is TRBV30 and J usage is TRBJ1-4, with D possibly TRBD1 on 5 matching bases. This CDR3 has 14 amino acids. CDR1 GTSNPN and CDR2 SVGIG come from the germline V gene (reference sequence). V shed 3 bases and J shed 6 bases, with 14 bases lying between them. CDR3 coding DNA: TGTGCCTGGAGCTCCGGTCGGGGGGATGAAAAACTGTTTTTT. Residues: CAWSSGRGDEKLFF.

The CDR3 is CASSPTGTGNYGYTF. The CDR3 DNA reads as TGTGCCAGCTCTCCCACAGGTACTGGAAACTATGGCTACACCTTC. The chain recombines TRBV18 with TRBJ1-2; tentatively, D is TRBD1 (5 bases). Germline values: CDR1 KGHSH, CDR2 LQKENI. Trimming took off 6 bases at V and 2 bases at J, with 16 bases between the two ends. The CDR3 extends over 15 amino acids. The whole variable domain, filled in from reference TRBV18 and TRBJ1-2, reads NAGVMQNPRHLVRRRGQEARLRCSPMKGHSHVYWYRQLPEEGLKFMVYLQKENIIDESGMPKERFSAEFPKEGPSILRIQQVVRGDSAAYFCASSPTGTGNYGYTFGSGTRLTVV.

This CDR3 reads CASSSGGLSGVSTGELFF. The CDR3 region has the DNA TGTGCCAGCAGCTCGGGGGGACTAAGCGGGGTTTCCACCGGGGAGCTGTTTTTT. The gene calls are TRBV5-4 and TRBJ2-2; 7 bases agree with TRBD2. Germline CDR1 is SGHNT and CDR2 is YYREEE (reference sequence). The CDR3 loop spans 18 amino acids. V dropped 3 bases and J dropped 4; count of bases not matched to a gene: 15.

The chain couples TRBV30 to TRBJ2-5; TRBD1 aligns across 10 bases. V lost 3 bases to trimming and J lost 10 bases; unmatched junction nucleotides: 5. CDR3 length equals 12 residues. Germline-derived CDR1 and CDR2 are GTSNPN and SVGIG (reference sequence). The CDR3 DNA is TGTGCCTGGAGCGGGACAGGGGCCGTCCAGTACTTC. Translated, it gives CAWSGTGAVQYF.

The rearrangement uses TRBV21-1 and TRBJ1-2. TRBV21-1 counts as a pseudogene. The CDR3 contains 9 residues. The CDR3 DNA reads TGTGCCAGCAGTGTAGGCTACACCTTC. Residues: CASSVGYTF.